These 14 T cell receptor beta chains originate from one sample sequenced in a study of T cell responses to AZD1222 COVID-19 vaccine. Profiling relied on immunoSEQ multiplex PCR, and the TCRdb table lists in-frame clones only, not all of them. The sample shows 100,000 to 150,000 clones, about nine tenths of them seen only once. The sample here was peripheral blood, taken on day 0 of AZD1222 vaccination. Receptor source: an adult in good health.

The V and J genes are TRBV24-1 and TRBJ2-5, with 8 positions matching TRBD1. Germline-derived CDR1 and CDR2 are KGHDR and SFDVKD. The trim removed 7 bases at V and 5 bases at J, leaving 2 bases unmatched. The CDR3 contains 12 residues. This CDR3 is CATSRGRETQYF. The CDR3 nucleotides read TGTGCCACCAGCAGGGGGCGGGAGACCCAGTACTTC.

V gene TRBV7-2 combines with J gene TRBJ1-1; 8 bases are a match to TRBD1. Per germline, CDR1 SGHTA and CDR2 FQGNSA. V lost 1 base, J lost 12 bases, and 7 bases stayed unmatched. There are 13 residues in the CDR3. CDR3 protein: CASSLDGTGRTFF. CDR3 in DNA: TGTGCCAGCAGCTTAGATGGGACAGGTCGAACTTTCTTT. Looking up the rest from reference TRBV7-2 and TRBJ1-1 gives the full variable domain: GAGVSQSPSNKVTEKGKDVELRCDPISGHTALYWYRQSLGQGLEFLIYFQGNSAPDKSGLPSDRFSAERTGGSVSTLTIQRTQQEDSAVYLCASSLDGTGRTFFGQGTRLTVV.

This chain links TRBV9 with TRBJ2-2, with a tentative D call TRBD1 (6 bases). Germline V gene lookup returns CDR1 SGDLS and CDR2 YYNGEE. The germline V and J ends were trimmed by 3 bases and 4 bases, with 22 bases remaining between them. This CDR3 has 18 amino acids. The CDR3 DNA sequence: TGTGCCAGCAGCGCCCGGCCAGGGGACACCTTCGCCACCGGGGAGCTGTTTTTT. It encodes CASSARPGDTFATGELFF.

The chain employs TRBV27 and TRBJ1-6; D gene uncertain. This CDR3 spans 14 amino acids. Germline CDR1 MNHEY, CDR2 SMNVEV (reference sequence). V lost 0 bases and J lost 9, with 9 bases in between. CDR3 in amino acids: CASSLSRQGSPLHF. The CDR3 region has the DNA TGTGCCAGCAGTTTATCACGACAAGGTTCACCCCTCCACTTT.

The genes are TRBV30 and TRBJ2-7; 11 bases align to TRBD2. V gave up 7 bases and J gave up 4 bases; unmatched junction bases: 3. Germline lookup yields CDR1 GTSNPN and CDR2 SVGIG (reference sequence). The CDR3 totals 12 residues. In nucleotides, the CDR3 is TGTGCCTTTACTAGCGGGAGTTACGAGCAGTACTTC. Translation: CAFTSGSYEQYF.

The chain uses TRBV6-2 or TRBV6-3 and TRBJ1-5; the match to TRBD1 covers 7 bases. The ends lost 5 bases at V and 7 bases at J; junction bases unmatched: 5. The CDR3 has 13 residues. Germline values: CDR1 MNHEY, CDR2 SVGEGT. CDR3 loop: CASSPGGAQPQHF. CDR3 bases: TGTGCCAGCAGTCCAGGGGGAGCCCAGCCCCAGCATTTT.

The genes are TRBV7-9 and TRBJ1-5; 8 bases align to TRBD1. Unmatched junction bases numbered 4, after V lost 8 bases and J lost 4 bases. Germline V gives CDR1 SEHNR, CDR2 FQNEAQ (reference sequence). The CDR3 is 13 amino acids. In nucleotides, the CDR3 is TGTGCCAGCGGGACAGGTGGGAATCAGCCCCAGCATTTT. Protein product: CASGTGGNQPQHF.

J is TRBJ1-2 and V is TRBV28, with a possible D match to TRBD1 (5 bases). The CDR3 has 15 residues. Trimming stripped 3 bases from V and 4 bases from J, with 15 bases between. The germline V gene has CDR1 MDHEN and CDR2 SYDVKM. The CDR3 coding sequence is TGTGCCAGCAGTTTCCACAGGATTACACTCTATGGCTACACCTTC. It encodes CASSFHRITLYGYTF.

This clone was recorded once. The chain carries TRBV19 and TRBJ2-1, with D possibly matching TRBD1 (5 bases). The CDR3 runs to 13 residues. Trimming left V 3 bases short and J 5 bases short, with 8 bases between. Germline lookup yields CDR1 LNHDA and CDR2 SQIVND (reference sequence). The CDR3: CASSISGNNEQFF. The CDR3 DNA sequence: TGTGCCAGTAGTATCTCAGGGAACAATGAGCAGTTCTTC.

Only a few counts were recorded for this clone. The chain employs TRBV28 and TRBJ1-2; tentatively, D is TRBD1 (5 bases). Germline CDR1 is MDHEN and CDR2 is SYDVKM. The length of the CDR3 is 16 residues. The germline V and J ends were trimmed by 7 bases and 1 base, with 19 bases remaining between them. In nucleotides, the CDR3 is TGTGCCAGCAACCCGGGGGACGTGGGTTATAACTATGGCTACACCTTC. This codes for CASNPGDVGYNYGYTF.

The J gene is TRBJ1-4, the V gene TRBV5-1, with 9 bases fitting TRBD1. CDR3 size: 15 residues. V was pared by 7 bases and J by 8 bases, with 12 bases of the junction left unmatched. CDR1 and CDR2 (germline): SGHRS, YFSETQ. CDR3 region: CASRWSGQGGEKLFF. The CDR3 coding sequence is TGCGCCAGCCGCTGGTCGGGACAGGGTGGCGAAAAACTGTTTTTT. The full variable domain, with the rest looked up from reference TRBV5-1 and TRBJ1-4, is KAGVTQTPRYLIKTRGQQVTLSCSPISGHRSVSWYQQTPGQGLQFLFEYFSETQRNKGNFPGRFSGRQFSNSRSEMNVSTLELGDSALYLCASRWSGQGGEKLFFGSGTQLSVL.

This clone was seen once. The genes are TRBV6-5 and TRBJ2-5; 10 bases are shared with TRBD2. The trim removed 7 bases at V and 5 bases at J, leaving 10 bases unmatched. This CDR3 spans 15 amino acids. Germline-derived CDR1 and CDR2 are MNHEY and SVGAGI. The CDR3 region has the DNA TGTGCCAGCACCCAAACTAGCGGGATTACTGAGACCCAGTACTTC. This sequence encodes CASTQTSGITETQYF.

The gene calls are TRBV9 and TRBJ1-2, with 9 nucleotides matching TRBD1. V lost 3 bases and J lost 8; bases outside the gene matches: 8. CDR3 length: 14 residues. Germline lookup yields CDR1 SGDLS and CDR2 YYNGEE. Here the CDR3 reads CASSGSTGGWGYTF. The CDR3, as DNA: TGTGCCAGCAGCGGATCTACAGGGGGCTGGGGCTACACCTTC.

Concerning this clone: A read error may account for a junction end that differs from germline. The rearrangement uses TRBV24-1 and TRBJ2-2; D is tentatively TRBD1 or TRBD2 (5 bases each). The CDR3 has 14 amino acids. CDR1 and CDR2 from the germline V gene are KGHDR and SFDVKD. CDR3 loop: CATRRDGNTGELFF. In DNA, the CDR3 is TGTGCTACCAGACGGGACGGGAACACCGGGGAGCTGTTTTTT.